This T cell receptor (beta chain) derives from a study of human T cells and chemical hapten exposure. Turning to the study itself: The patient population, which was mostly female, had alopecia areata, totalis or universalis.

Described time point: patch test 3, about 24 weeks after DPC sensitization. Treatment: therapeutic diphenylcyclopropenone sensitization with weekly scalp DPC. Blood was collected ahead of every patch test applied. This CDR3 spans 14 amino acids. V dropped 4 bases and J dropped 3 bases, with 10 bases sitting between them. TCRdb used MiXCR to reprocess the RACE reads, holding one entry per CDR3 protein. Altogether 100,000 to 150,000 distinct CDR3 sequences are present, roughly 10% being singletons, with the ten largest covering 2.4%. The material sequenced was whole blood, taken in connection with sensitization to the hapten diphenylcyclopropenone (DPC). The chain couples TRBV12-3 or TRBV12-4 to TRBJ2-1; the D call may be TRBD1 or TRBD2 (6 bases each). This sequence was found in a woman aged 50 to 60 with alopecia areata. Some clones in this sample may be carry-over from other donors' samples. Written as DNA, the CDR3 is TGTGCCAGCAGTTGGAGGGGACACTACAATGAGCAGTTCTTC. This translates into CASSWRGHYNEQFF.